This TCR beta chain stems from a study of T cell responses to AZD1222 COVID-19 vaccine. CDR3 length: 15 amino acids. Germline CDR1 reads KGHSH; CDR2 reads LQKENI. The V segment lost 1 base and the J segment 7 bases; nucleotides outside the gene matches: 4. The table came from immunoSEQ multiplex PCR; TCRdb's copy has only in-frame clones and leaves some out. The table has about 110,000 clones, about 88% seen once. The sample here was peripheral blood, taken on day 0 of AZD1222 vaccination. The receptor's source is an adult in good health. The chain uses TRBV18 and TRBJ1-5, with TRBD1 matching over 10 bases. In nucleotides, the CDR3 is TGTGCCAGCTCACCACAGACAGGGGGCGGACAGCCCCAGCATTTT. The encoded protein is CASSPQTGGGQPQHF.